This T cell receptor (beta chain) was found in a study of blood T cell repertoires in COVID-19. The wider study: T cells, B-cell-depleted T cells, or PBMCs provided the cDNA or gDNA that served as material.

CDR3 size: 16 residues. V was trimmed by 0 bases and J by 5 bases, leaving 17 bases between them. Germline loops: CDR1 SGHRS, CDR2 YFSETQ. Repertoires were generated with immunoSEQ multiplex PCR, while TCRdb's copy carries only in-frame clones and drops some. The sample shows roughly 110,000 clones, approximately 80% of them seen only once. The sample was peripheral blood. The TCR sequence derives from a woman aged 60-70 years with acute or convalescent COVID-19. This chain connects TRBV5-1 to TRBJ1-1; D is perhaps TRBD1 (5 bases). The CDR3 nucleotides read TGCGCCAGCAGCTTGGTGATCACGGGGGTGGGTACTGAAGCTTTCTTT. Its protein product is CASSLVITGVGTEAFF.